The 15 T cell receptor beta chains below were found in one sample sequenced in a study of PD-L1 blockade in urothelial cancer. Repertoires were generated with immunoSEQ multiplex PCR, while TCRdb's copy carries only in-frame clones and drops some. The repertoire consists of roughly 26,000 clones, with around 88% occurring once and the leading ten covering roughly a third. Sequencing was performed on PBMCs, taken around atezolizumab (anti-PD-L1) treatment. These receptors came from a man between 60 and 75 years old with urothelial cancer.

This chain joins TRBV30 and TRBJ1-6; 7 nucleotides align to TRBD1. This CDR3 contains 14 residues. Germline CDR1 and CDR2: GTSNPN and SVGIG (reference sequence). V lost 3 bases to trimming and J lost 9 bases; unmatched junction nucleotides: 8. The CDR3 reads CAWRYRGGRSPLHF. The CDR3 DNA follows: TGTGCCTGGAGGTACAGGGGTGGTCGTTCACCCCTCCACTTT.

This clone was counted between two and nine times. The chain has TRBV7-9 and TRBJ2-1; no clear D gene. This CDR3 region has 15 residues. Germline CDR1 and CDR2: SEHNR and FQNEAQ (reference sequence). V lost 0 bases, J lost 0 bases, and 6 bases lay in between. The CDR3 spells CASSLALSSYNEQFF. The CDR3 coding sequence is TGTGCCAGCAGCTTAGCCCTCAGCTCCTACAATGAGCAGTTCTTC.

In this sample, this clone turned up once. The chain is built from TRBV11-2 and TRBJ2-7; D might be TRBD1 (8 bases). The CDR3 sequence is 13 residues long. V was shortened by 7 bases and J by 7 bases, with 17 bases between the two germline ends. Germline CDR1 reads SGHAT; CDR2 reads FQNNGV. CDR3 in amino acids: CASTRDRGGEQYF. CDR3 nucleotides: TGTGCCAGCACCAGAGACAGGGGAGGGGAGCAGTACTTC.

This chain links TRBV5-5 with TRBJ2-5; D perhaps matches TRBD1 (6 bases). This CDR3 has 12 amino acids. V dropped 6 bases and J dropped 7 bases, with 13 bases sitting between them. Germline CDR1 and CDR2: SGHKS and YYEKEE (reference sequence). In DNA, the CDR3 is TGTGCCAGCATCAGGGACACTCGGACCCAGTACTTC. This gives the protein CASIRDTRTQYF.

The genes are TRBV10-3 and TRBJ1-3; possibly TRBD1 for D (6 bases). From germline, CDR1 is ENHRY and CDR2 SYGVKD. The CDR3 is 14 residues long. V was clipped by 10 bases and J by 0 bases, with 13 bases between them. The DNA of the CDR3 is TGTGCCACCTGGACAGTCTACTCTGGAAACACCATATATTTT. Translating gives CATWTVYSGNTIYF.

V and J are TRBV6-5 and TRBJ2-7; D not resolved. Trimming removed 2 bases from V and 0 bases from J, with 5 bases in between. CDR1 is MNHEY, CDR2 SVGAGI, per germline. The CDR3 runs 13 residues. The CDR3 sequence: CASSYRLSYEQYF. CDR3 nucleotides: TGTGCCAGCAGTTACAGACTCTCCTACGAGCAGTACTTC.

The chain couples TRBV5-1 to TRBJ2-7, with 11 bases matching TRBD2. The germline V gene has CDR1 SGHRS and CDR2 YFSETQ. V trimming: 5 bases; J trimming: 0 bases; junction bases outside the gene matches: 4. This CDR3 is 15 amino acids long. The CDR3 nucleotides read TGCGCCAGCAGTTTAGCGGGAGGGTTCTCCTACGAGCAGTACTTC. As protein: CASSLAGGFSYEQYF. Complete variable domain (other parts from reference TRBV5-1 and TRBJ2-7): KAGVTQTPRYLIKTRGQQVTLSCSPISGHRSVSWYQQTPGQGLQFLFEYFSETQRNKGNFPGRFSGRQFSNSRSEMNVSTLELGDSALYLCASSLAGGFSYEQYFGPGTRLTVT.

This clone was detected only once. The chain couples TRBV5-1 to TRBJ1-3, with 8 nucleotides matching TRBD1. CDR1 and CDR2 (germline): SGHRS, YFSETQ. The ends lost 4 bases at V and 2 bases at J; junction bases unmatched: 2. This CDR3 has 14 amino acids. The DNA for the CDR3 is TGCGCCAGCAGCCCGACAGGGGCTGGAAACACCATATATTTT. It encodes CASSPTGAGNTIYF. The full variable domain, with the rest looked up from reference TRBV5-1 and TRBJ1-3, is KAGVTQTPRYLIKTRGQQVTLSCSPISGHRSVSWYQQTPGQGLQFLFEYFSETQRNKGNFPGRFSGRQFSNSRSEMNVSTLELGDSALYLCASSPTGAGNTIYFGEGSWLTVV.

The V gene is TRBV2, the J gene TRBJ1-2; possibly TRBD1 for D (5 bases). The CDR3 length is 13 residues. Germline lookup yields CDR1 SNHLY and CDR2 FYNNEI. Trimming cost V 6 bases and J 8 bases, with 16 bases left between them. The CDR3 reads CASSAGTHRGYTF. The CDR3, as DNA: TGTGCCAGCAGCGCCGGGACTCATCGGGGCTACACCTTC.

This clone was counted a few times. The chain uses TRBV30 and TRBJ1-2; possible D gene TRBD1, 6 bases. The CDR3 runs to 12 residues. Trimming took 1 base from V and 10 from J, leaving 13 bases between them. Germline V gene data show CDR1 as GTSNPN and CDR2 as SVGIG (reference sequence). CDR3 amino acids: CAWSGTETLYTF. CDR3 sequence (DNA): TGTGCCTGGAGTGGGACAGAGACCCTCTACACCTTC.

DNA of the CDR3: TGTGCCAGCAGCTTAGTAGGTGGGACAGGGTATGACGAGCAGTACTTC. Translating it yields CASSLVGGTGYDEQYF. This sequence joins TRBV7-2 and TRBJ2-7, with 9 bases aligning to TRBD1. There are 16 residues in the CDR3. Losses at the gene ends were 1 base for V and 5 bases for J; bases not matched to a gene: 9. Germline-derived CDR1 and CDR2 are SGHTA and FQGNSA.

The chain employs TRBV19 and TRBJ2-7, with 10 bases that match TRBD1. The CDR3 runs to 12 residues. Germline loops: CDR1 LNHDA, CDR2 SQIVND (reference sequence). With 6 bases clipped from V and 5 bases from J, the junction kept 1 base outside the gene matches. The CDR3 is CASRGQGNEQYF. CDR3 in DNA: TGTGCCAGTAGGGGACAGGGGAACGAGCAGTACTTC.

The chain links TRBV2 to TRBJ2-7, with a tentative D call TRBD2 (5 bases). Trimming stripped 3 bases from V and 0 bases from J, with 9 bases between. CDR1 is SNHLY and CDR2 is FYNNEI in the germline V gene. The CDR3 sequence is 14 residues long. CDR3 sequence: CASSEPGISYEQYF. CDR3 DNA: TGTGCCAGCAGTGAGCCGGGAATCTCCTACGAGCAGTACTTC.

This clone came up a few times. The chain combines TRBV25-1 with TRBJ1-6, with 10 bases matching TRBD1. The ends lost 6 bases at V and 6 bases at J; junction bases unmatched: 5. The CDR3 has 15 residues. Germline V CDR1 and CDR2: MGHDK, SYGVNS. CDR3 sequence reads: CASSFDRGLNSPLHF. The CDR3 DNA sequence: TGTGCCAGCAGCTTTGACAGGGGGCTTAATTCACCCCTCCACTTT. The variable domain in full, with the rest retrieved from reference TRBV25-1 and TRBJ1-6, is EADIYQTPRYLVIGTGKKITLECSQTMGHDKMYWYQQDPGMELHLIHYSYGVNSTEKGDLSSESTVSRIRTEHFPLTLESARPSHTSQYLCASSFDRGLNSPLHFGNGTRLTVT.

This rearrangement joins TRBV10-3 to TRBJ2-5; the match to TRBD2 covers 10 bases. J gave up 2 bases and V 5 bases, and 2 bases lay outside the gene matches. The CDR3 spans 14 residues. The germline V gene encodes CDR1 ENHRY and CDR2 SYGVKD. Written as DNA, the CDR3 is TGTGCCATCAGTTCTAGCGGGGGTCAAGAGACCCAGTACTTC. This codes for CAISSSGGQETQYF.